Listed below are T cell receptor beta chains from one sample, sequenced in a study of breast tumors, draining lymph nodes, adjacent tissues. TCRdb analysed the multiplex PCR reads with MiXCR anew, one entry per CDR3 protein. The data hold some 170,000 distinct CDR3 sequences, with 33% observed a single time. Sequenced sample: axillary lymph node tissue. The receptors were sampled from a female donor with breast cancer. Some clones in this sample may be carry-over from other donors' samples. Both conserved end residues are part of each CDR3. The D gene is left open where the match is weak. The listing skips clone size in some rows; elsewhere it reads once, few, many or a size class.

>.|many|TRBV27|TRBJ1-3
CASSLRGSGNTIYF
TGTGCCAGCAGTCTAAGAGGATCCGGAAACACCATATATTTT
>.|many|TRBV4-3|TRBJ2-3
CASSQDRQGGTDTQYF
TGCGCCAGCAGCCAAGATCGCCAGGGAGGCACAGATACGCAGTATTTT
>TRBD1|.|TRBV5-6|TRBJ1-1
CASSITGDTEAFF
TGTGCCAGCAGCATTACAGGGGACACTGAAGCTTTCTTT
>TRBD1|.|TRBV7-9|TRBJ1-1
CASSLLSAGGLYTEAFF
TGTGCCAGCAGCTTACTGTCGGCAGGGGGCCTGTACACTGAAGCTTTCTTT
>.|many|TRBV9|TRBJ1-3
CASSAGTLTGNTIYF
TGTGCCAGCAGCGCCGGGACACTTACTGGAAACACCATATATTTT
>.|once|TRBV5-1|TRBJ1-5
CASSLAPGNQPQHF
TGCGCCAGCAGCTTGGCGCCAGGGAATCAGCCCCAGCACTTT
>.|few|TRBV6-1|TRBJ1-5
CASIYNNAGMNQPQHF
TGTGCCAGCATCTATAACAATGCAGGGATGAATCAGCCCCAGCATTTT
>.|.|TRBV28|TRBJ2-3
CASREPAKRSQYF
TGTGCCAGCAGGGAGCCCGCCAAGCGGTCCCAGTATTTT
>.|many|TRBV20-1|TRBJ1-5
CSARRTTVNQPQHF
TGCAGTGCTAGACGAACCACCGTTAATCAGCCCCAGCATTTT
>.|many|TRBV2|TRBJ2-5
CASSASPEAETQYF
TGTGCCAGCAGTGCTTCCCCGGAGGCAGAGACCCAGTACTTC
>.|many|TRBV20-1|TRBJ2-3
CSARIVSDTQYF
TGCAGTGCTAGAATAGTATCAGATACGCAGTATTTT
>.|many|TRBV19|TRBJ2-1
CASSILDGSDEQFF
TGTGCCAGTAGTATCTTAGACGGTAGCGATGAGCAGTTCTTC
>.|many|TRBV6-1|TRBJ1-5
CASSRSGQPQHF
TGTGCCAGCAGTAGGAGCGGTCAGCCCCAGCATTTT
>TRBD2|.|TRBV25-1|TRBJ2-1
CASSAGGGGAGYNEQFF
TGTGCCAGCAGTGCTGGGGGGGGTGGAGCTGGCTACAATGAGCAGTTCTTC
>.|many|TRBV20-1|TRBJ2-3
CSWSPGYTDTQYF
TGCAGTTGGAGCCCGGGGTACACAGATACGCAGTATTTT
>TRBD1|many|TRBV5-1|TRBJ1-2
CASSSGQRYGYTF
TGCGCCAGCAGCTCGGGACAGCGCTATGGCTACACCTTC